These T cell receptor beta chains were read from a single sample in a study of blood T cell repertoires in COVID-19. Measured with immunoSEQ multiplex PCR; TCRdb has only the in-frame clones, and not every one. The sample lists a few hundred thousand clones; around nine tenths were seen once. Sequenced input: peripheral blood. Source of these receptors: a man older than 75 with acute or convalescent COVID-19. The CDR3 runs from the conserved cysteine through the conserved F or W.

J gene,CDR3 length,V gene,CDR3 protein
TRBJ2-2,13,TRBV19,CASSDRGTGELFF
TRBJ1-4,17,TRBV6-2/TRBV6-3,CASSPGTGFPESEKLFF
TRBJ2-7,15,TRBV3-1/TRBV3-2,CASSEQGIETYEQYF
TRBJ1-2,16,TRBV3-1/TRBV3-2,CASSQTAGLGGYGYTF
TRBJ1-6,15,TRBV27,CASSPMTGGGSPLHF
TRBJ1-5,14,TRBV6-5,CATETGRSNQPQHF
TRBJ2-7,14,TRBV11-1,CASSKSGQGYEQYF
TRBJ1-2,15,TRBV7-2,CASSPGAETNYGYTF
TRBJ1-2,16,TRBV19,CASSPQDSPLYYGYTF
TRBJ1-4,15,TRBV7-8,CASSPALTVNEKLFF
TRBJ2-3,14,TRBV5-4,CASSSRGGTDTQYF
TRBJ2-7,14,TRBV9,CASSARPGSYEQYF
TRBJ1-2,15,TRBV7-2,CASSLEGPTGRGYTF
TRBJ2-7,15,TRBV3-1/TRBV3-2,CASSHRTRGGYEQYF
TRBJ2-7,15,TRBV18,CASSRTSGPSYEQYF
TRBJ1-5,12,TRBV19,CASSILDQPQHF
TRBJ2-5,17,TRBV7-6,CASSLGWTGHLQETQYF
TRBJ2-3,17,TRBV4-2,CASSQEVAEHGTDTQYF
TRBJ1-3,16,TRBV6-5,CASSYDRGGRGNTIYF
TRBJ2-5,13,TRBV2,CASRPRVKETQYF
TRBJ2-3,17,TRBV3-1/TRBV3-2,CASSHSRTSGRSDTQYF